Following are 21 T cell receptor beta chains from one sample sequenced in a study of beta chain features in type 1 diabetes. Sequenced material consisted of expressed TCRB transcripts (all of the isolated RNA was reverse transcribed). Here immunoSEQ multiplex PCR was the method, and the copy in TCRdb shows in-frame clones only, minus some. The data show around 260,000 clones, with around 21% seen just once and 0.028% held by the top ten. What these receptors recognize is not known. General observations from the study: Researchers report that Type 1 diabetes patients had moderately but significantly shorter TCRB CDR3s across all four CD4+ subsets.

The sample comprised naive CD4+ T cells from blood. The receptors here all came from a middle-aged woman with type 1 diabetes.

The chain is built from TRBV2 and TRBJ1-2; 7 bases are a match to TRBD1. V shed 6 bases, J shed 0 bases, and the junction held 7 bases outside the gene matches. Germline CDR1 reads SNHLY; CDR2 reads FYNNEI. The CDR3 consists of 15 residues. The CDR3 loop is CASRGDRDSNYGYTF. CDR3 nucleotides: TGTGCCAGCAGGGGAGACAGGGACTCTAACTATGGCTACACCTTC.

This clone was detected only a few times. The chain has TRBV5-8 and TRBJ1-2; D not certain. Trimming pared 5 bases from V and 4 bases from J, leaving 12 bases between. From germline, CDR1 is SGHTS and CDR2 YDEGEE. CDR3 length: 13 residues. The CDR3 DNA is TGTGCCAGCAGTCAAATTAGAGGCTATGGCTACACCTTC. This sequence encodes CASSQIRGYGYTF.

This clone showed up just a few times. This rearrangement joins TRBV5-4 to TRBJ2-2; 13 positions match TRBD2. V dropped 9 bases and J dropped 5; count of bases not matched to a gene: 10. Germline V lookup: CDR1 SGHNT, CDR2 YYREEE (reference sequence). CDR3 length equals 16 residues. Written as DNA, the CDR3 is TGTGCCATTGGTGGACTAGCGGGAGCGGGTACCGGGGAGCTGTTTTTT. Translating it yields CAIGGLAGAGTGELFF. The whole variable domain, remainder taken from reference TRBV5-4 and TRBJ2-2, is ETGVTQSPTHLIKTRGQQVTLRCSSQSGHNTVSWYQQALGQGPQFIFQYYREEENGRGNFPPRFSGLQFPNYSSELNVNALELDDSALYLCAIGGLAGAGTGELFFGEGSRLTVL.

A few counts support this clone. The chain is built from TRBV10-3 and TRBJ2-5; no firm D call. This CDR3 has 12 residues. Per the germline V gene, CDR1 is ENHRY and CDR2 is SYGVKD. Between the trimmed V and J ends, which lost 1 base and 8 bases, there was a span of 8 bases. The CDR3, as DNA: TGTGCCATCAGTGAGTTAGTGTCAACCCAGTACTTC. Translating gives CAISELVSTQYF.

The V call is TRBV7-2, the J call TRBJ2-5; weak D call: TRBD2 (6 bases). V lost 5 bases, J lost 5 bases, and 15 bases lay in between. CDR3 length: 14 residues. CDR1 is SGHTA and CDR2 is FQGNSA in the germline V gene. CDR3: CASSPSGGYETQYF. In DNA form, the CDR3 reads TGTGCCAGCAGCCCGAGTGGGGGGTATGAGACCCAGTACTTC. The full variable domain, in which reference TRBV7-2 and TRBJ2-5 provide the parts outside the CDR3, is GAGVSQSPSNKVTEKGKDVELRCDPISGHTALYWYRQSLGQGLEFLIYFQGNSAPDKSGLPSDRFSAERTGGSVSTLTIQRTQQEDSAVYLCASSPSGGYETQYFGPGTRLLVL.

This clone was seen only a few times. The V and J genes are TRBV5-1 and TRBJ2-7; 7 bases line up with TRBD1. V shed 0 bases, J shed 7 bases, and the junction held 4 bases outside the gene matches. Germline CDR1 is SGHRS and CDR2 is YFSETQ. This CDR3 is 13 amino acids long. The CDR3 nucleotides read TGCGCCAGCAGCTTGGAGACAGGGTCGGAGCAGTACTTC. Translating it yields CASSLETGSEQYF.

The chain uses TRBV28 and TRBJ1-1, with D uncertain. The CDR3 loop spans 14 amino acids. The V and J ends lost 7 bases and 3 bases respectively, with 15 bases between them. The germline gives CDR1 MDHEN, CDR2 SYDVKM. This CDR3 is CASIRPPGDTEAFF. CDR3 sequence (DNA): TGTGCCAGCATCCGACCCCCCGGGGACACTGAAGCTTTCTTT.

This clone was seen only a few times. This sequence joins TRBV7-2 and TRBJ2-5; no reliable D call. This CDR3 spans 15 amino acids. Trimming removed 1 base from V and 1 base from J, with 10 bases in between. From germline, CDR1 is SGHTA and CDR2 FQGNSA. DNA for the CDR3: TGTGCCAGCAGCTTAGTGGCCGGAGCCCAAGAGACCCAGTACTTC. It is translated as CASSLVAGAQETQYF.

This clone was picked up a small number of times. The rearrangement links TRBV5-4 to TRBJ2-7, with 7 bases matching TRBD1. Germline loops: CDR1 SGHNT, CDR2 YYREEE (reference sequence). V dropped 3 bases and J dropped 4; count of bases not matched to a gene: 10. There are 15 residues in the CDR3. CDR3 sequence: CASSWGTAAGYEQYF. CDR3 sequence (DNA): TGTGCCAGCAGCTGGGGGACAGCCGCAGGATACGAGCAGTACTTC.

The CDR3 sequence is CASSYGGDLNTEAFF. The CDR3 nucleotides read TGTGCCAGCAGTTACGGGGGGGACCTGAACACTGAAGCTTTCTTT. This chain joins TRBV6-5 and TRBJ1-1, with a possible D match to TRBD1 (5 bases). Germline V CDR1 and CDR2: MNHEY, SVGAGI. The CDR3 runs to 15 residues. V gave up 2 bases and J gave up 0 bases, with 10 bases separating them.

The chain links TRBV5-4 to TRBJ2-7, with 8 nucleotides matching TRBD1. Germline V gene sequence: CDR1 SGHNT, CDR2 YYREEE (reference sequence). The J segment lost 1 base and the V segment lost 2 bases, leaving 2 bases of the junction unmatched. CDR3 length: 14 amino acids. The CDR3 here is CASSFRTGSYEQYF. The CDR3 nucleotides are TGTGCCAGCAGCTTCCGGACAGGGTCCTACGAGCAGTACTTC.

V gene TRBV4-3 combines with J gene TRBJ2-1, with 9 positions matching TRBD2. CDR3 length equals 14 residues. After removal of 3 bases from V and 5 bases from J, the junction contained 2 bases not matched to a gene. The V gene's germline CDR1 is LGHNA and CDR2 YSLEER. CDR3 in amino acids: CASSQVAGDNEQFF. The CDR3 DNA sequence: TGCGCCAGCAGCCAGGTAGCGGGGGACAATGAGCAGTTCTTC.

This clone was observed a handful of times. The chain employs TRBV2 and TRBJ2-1; a weak D match, TRBD1 (5 bases). Germline assignment: CDR1 SNHLY and CDR2 FYNNEI. The CDR3 covers 16 residues. Trimming left V 2 bases short and J 6 bases short, with 17 bases between. CDR3 nucleotides: TGTGCCAGCAGTGAATGGAGACAGAGTACCCTCAATGAGCAGTTCTTC. It specifies CASSEWRQSTLNEQFF.

The rearrangement links TRBV11-2 to TRBJ2-7; D is perhaps TRBD1 (6 bases). This CDR3 region has 14 residues. From germline, CDR1 is SGHAT and CDR2 FQNNGV. Trimming took off 1 base at V and 3 bases at J, with 10 bases between the two ends. Written as DNA, the CDR3 is TGTGCCAGCAGCTTAGTTGCACAGGGCTACGAGCAGTACTTC. This codes for CASSLVAQGYEQYF.

The chain uses TRBV28 and TRBJ1-5, with 8 bases lining up with TRBD1. Germline trimming cut 5 bases from V and 8 bases from J; bases unmatched to any gene: 8. Germline CDR1 and CDR2: MDHEN and SYDVKM. This CDR3 is built from 14 residues. The CDR3, as DNA: TGTGCCAGCAGTCTTAGACAGGGGATAAAGCCCCAGCATTTT. It is translated as CASSLRQGIKPQHF. Based on the CDR3 plus reference TRBV28 and TRBJ1-5, the full variable domain is DVKVTQSSRYLVKRTGEKVFLECVQDMDHENMFWYRQDPGLGLRLIYFSYDVKMKEKGDIPEGYSVSREKKERFSLILESASTNQTSMYLCASSLRQGIKPQHFGDGTRLSIL.

The rearrangement uses TRBV14 and TRBJ1-2; a weak D match, TRBD1 (6 bases). Trimming removed 3 bases from V and 12 bases from J, with 14 bases in between. In germline, CDR1 is SGHDN, CDR2 FVKESK. This CDR3 spans 12 amino acids. DNA for the CDR3: TGTGCCAGCAGCCACACACAGGGTCCGGACACCTTC. Translated, it gives CASSHTQGPDTF.

This sequence joins TRBV4-2 and TRBJ2-1, with 10 bases aligning to TRBD2. This CDR3 region has 16 residues. Trimming at V came to 0 bases and at J to 8 bases, leaving 7 bases not matched to a gene. Germline values: CDR1 LGHNA, CDR2 YNFKEQ. The CDR3 nucleotides read TGTGCCAGCAGCCAAGATTTGGGGACTAGCGCCCATGAGCAGTTCTTC. Protein product: CASSQDLGTSAHEQFF.

This chain links TRBV29-1 with TRBJ1-1; 8 nucleotides align to TRBD1. The trim removed 0 bases at V and 8 bases at J, leaving 11 bases unmatched. The CDR3 length is 15 residues. Looked up from germline, CDR1 is SQVTM and CDR2 is ANQGSEA. The CDR3 region is CSVEEYRGGSTEAFF. In DNA, the CDR3 is TGCAGCGTTGAAGAATACAGGGGGGGATCGACCGAAGCTTTCTTT.

The V and J genes are TRBV9 and TRBJ2-2; D remains ambiguous. The CDR3 contains 15 residues. The germline V gene has CDR1 SGDLS and CDR2 YYNGEE. V lost 0 bases and J lost 1, with 7 bases in between. CDR3 protein: CASSVDPGNTGELFF. Here the CDR3 DNA reads TGTGCCAGCAGCGTAGATCCAGGGAACACCGGGGAGCTGTTTTTT.

V usage is TRBV6-5 and J usage is TRBJ2-2; 7 bases line up with TRBD1. Germline V gene lookup returns CDR1 MNHEY and CDR2 SVGAGI. J lost 4 bases, V lost 2 bases, and 1 base had no gene match. The CDR3 is 14 residues long. The CDR3 sequence is CASSYTGATGELFF. CDR3 DNA: TGTGCCAGCAGTTACACAGGGGCCACCGGGGAGCTGTTTTTT.

V gene TRBV7-9 combines with J gene TRBJ1-1; 7 positions match TRBD1. This CDR3 is 14 amino acids long. V was pared by 4 bases and J by 4 bases, with 6 bases of the junction left unmatched. Per the germline V gene, CDR1 is SEHNR and CDR2 is FQNEAQ (reference sequence). This CDR3 reads CASSSQQGTTEAFF. For the CDR3, the DNA is TGTGCCAGCAGCTCCCAACAGGGGACCACTGAAGCTTTCTTT.